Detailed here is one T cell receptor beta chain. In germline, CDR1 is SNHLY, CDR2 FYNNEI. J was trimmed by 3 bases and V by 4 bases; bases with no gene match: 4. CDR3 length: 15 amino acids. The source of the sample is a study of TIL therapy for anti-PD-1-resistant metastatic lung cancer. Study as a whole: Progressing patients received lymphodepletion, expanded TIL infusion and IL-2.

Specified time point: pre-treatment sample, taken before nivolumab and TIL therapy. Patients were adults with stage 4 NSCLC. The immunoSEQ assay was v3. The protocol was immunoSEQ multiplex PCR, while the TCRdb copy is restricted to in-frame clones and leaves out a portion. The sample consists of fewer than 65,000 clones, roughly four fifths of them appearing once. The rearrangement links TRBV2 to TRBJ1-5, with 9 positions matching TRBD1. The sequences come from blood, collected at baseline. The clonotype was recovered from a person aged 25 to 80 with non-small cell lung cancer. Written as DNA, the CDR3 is TGTGCCAGCAGTGTGGGACAGGGCCCCAATCAGCCCCAGCATTTT. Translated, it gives CASSVGQGPNQPQHF. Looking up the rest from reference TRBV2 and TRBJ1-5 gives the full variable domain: EPEVTQTPSHQVTQMGQEVILRCVPISNHLYFYWYRQILGQKVEFLVSFYNNEISEKSEIFDDQFSVERPDGSNFTLKIRSTKLEDSAMYFCASSVGQGPNQPQHFGDGTRLSIL.